This T cell receptor beta chain appears in the sequencing data of a study of T cells in localized non-small cell lung cancer. Regarding the study as a whole: Among the tissues sampled, uninvolved adjacent lung had the highest T cell clonality, above tumor. There were a median roughly 62 of the top 100 tumor clones appearing in adjacent lung. Density of T cells in blood, when higher, went with longer overall survival.

Of note for this clone: The antigen is unknown.

V gave up 6 bases and J gave up 3 bases; unmatched junction bases: 2. CDR3 length equals 13 residues. Germline loops: CDR1 SNHLY, CDR2 FYNNEI. Sequencing was performed with immunoSEQ multiplex PCR; in TCRdb, only in-frame clones are kept and a portion is missing. The sample has around 70,000 clones, roughly 90% seen once. The receptor comes from a male donor older than 55 with stage III squamous cell lung carcinoma. The sample was peripheral blood, taken before any cancer treatment. The V and J genes are TRBV2 and TRBJ2-4, with 7 nucleotides matching TRBD1. CDR3 loop: CASRGGLKNIQYF. In nucleotides, the CDR3 is TGTGCCAGCAGAGGGGGCCTCAAAAACATTCAGTACTTC.